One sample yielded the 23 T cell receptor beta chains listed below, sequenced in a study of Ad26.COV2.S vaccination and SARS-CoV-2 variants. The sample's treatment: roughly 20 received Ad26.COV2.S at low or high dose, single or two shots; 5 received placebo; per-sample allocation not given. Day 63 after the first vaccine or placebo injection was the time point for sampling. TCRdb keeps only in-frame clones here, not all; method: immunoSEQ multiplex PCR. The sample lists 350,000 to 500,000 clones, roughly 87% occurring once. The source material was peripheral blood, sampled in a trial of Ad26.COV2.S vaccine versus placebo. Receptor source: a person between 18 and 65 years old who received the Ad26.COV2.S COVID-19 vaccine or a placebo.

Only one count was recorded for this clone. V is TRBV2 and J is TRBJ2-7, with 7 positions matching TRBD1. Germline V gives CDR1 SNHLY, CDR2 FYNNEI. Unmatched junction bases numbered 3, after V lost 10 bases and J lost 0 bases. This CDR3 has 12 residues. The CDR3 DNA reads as TGTGCCACGGGACAGAACTCCTACGAGCAGTACTTC. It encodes CATGQNSYEQYF.

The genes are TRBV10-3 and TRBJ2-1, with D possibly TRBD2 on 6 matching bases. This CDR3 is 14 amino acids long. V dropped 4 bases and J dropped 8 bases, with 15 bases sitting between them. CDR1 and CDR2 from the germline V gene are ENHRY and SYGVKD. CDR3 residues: CAISGGGGKDEQFF. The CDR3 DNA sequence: TGTGCCATCAGTGGGGGAGGAGGAAAAGATGAGCAGTTCTTC.

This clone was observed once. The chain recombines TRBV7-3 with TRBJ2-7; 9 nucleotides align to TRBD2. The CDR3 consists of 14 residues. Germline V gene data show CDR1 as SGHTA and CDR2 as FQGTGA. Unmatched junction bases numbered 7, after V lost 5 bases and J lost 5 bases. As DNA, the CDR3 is TGTGCCAGCAGCCCGGCGGGAGGGCCAGACGAGCAGTACTTC. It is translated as CASSPAGGPDEQYF.

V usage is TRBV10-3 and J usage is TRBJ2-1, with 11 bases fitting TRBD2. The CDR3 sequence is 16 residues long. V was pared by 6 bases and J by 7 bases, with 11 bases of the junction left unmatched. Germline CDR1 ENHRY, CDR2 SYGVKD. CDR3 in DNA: TGTGCCATCAGCCTAGCGGGAGGTGTCCGGGGAAATGAGCAGTTCTTC. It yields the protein CAISLAGGVRGNEQFF.

CDR3 in amino acids: CASSLEAGSYEQYF. CDR3 DNA: TGCGCCAGCAGCTTGGAAGCAGGGAGCTACGAGCAGTACTTC. The chain recombines TRBV5-1 with TRBJ2-7, with D perhaps being TRBD1 or TRBD2 (5 bases each). The CDR3 extends over 14 amino acids. Germline CDR1 and CDR2: SGHRS and YFSETQ. Trimming pared 0 bases from V and 3 bases from J, leaving 10 bases between.

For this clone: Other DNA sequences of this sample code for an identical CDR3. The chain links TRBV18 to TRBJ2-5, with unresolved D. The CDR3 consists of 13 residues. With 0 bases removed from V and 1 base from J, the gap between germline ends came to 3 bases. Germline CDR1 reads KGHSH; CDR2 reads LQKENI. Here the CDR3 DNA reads TGTGCCAGCTCACCACCTTCCCAAGAGACCCAGTACTTC. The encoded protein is CASSPPSQETQYF.

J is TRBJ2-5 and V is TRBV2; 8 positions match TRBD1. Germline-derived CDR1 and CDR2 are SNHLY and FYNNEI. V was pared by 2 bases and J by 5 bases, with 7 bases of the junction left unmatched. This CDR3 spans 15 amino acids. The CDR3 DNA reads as TGTGCCAGCAGTGAAAAGTCAGGGGGCTGGGAGACCCAGTACTTC. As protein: CASSEKSGGWETQYF.

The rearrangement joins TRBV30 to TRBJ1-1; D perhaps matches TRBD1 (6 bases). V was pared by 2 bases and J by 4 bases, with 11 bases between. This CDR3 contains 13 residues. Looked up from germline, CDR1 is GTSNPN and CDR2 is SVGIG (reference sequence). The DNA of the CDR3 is TGTGCCTGGAGTATCACAGGGTTCACTGAAGCTTTCTTT. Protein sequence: CAWSITGFTEAFF.

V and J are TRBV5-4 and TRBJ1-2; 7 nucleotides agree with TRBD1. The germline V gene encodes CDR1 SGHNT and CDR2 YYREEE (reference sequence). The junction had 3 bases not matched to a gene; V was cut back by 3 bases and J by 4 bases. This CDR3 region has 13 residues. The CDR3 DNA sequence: TGTGCCAGCAGCTCGACAGGGCCCTATGGCTACACCTTC. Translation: CASSSTGPYGYTF. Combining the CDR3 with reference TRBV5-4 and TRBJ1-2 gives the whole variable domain ETGVTQSPTHLIKTRGQQVTLRCSSQSGHNTVSWYQQALGQGPQFIFQYYREEENGRGNFPPRFSGLQFPNYSSELNVNALELDDSALYLCASSSTGPYGYTFGSGTRLTVV.

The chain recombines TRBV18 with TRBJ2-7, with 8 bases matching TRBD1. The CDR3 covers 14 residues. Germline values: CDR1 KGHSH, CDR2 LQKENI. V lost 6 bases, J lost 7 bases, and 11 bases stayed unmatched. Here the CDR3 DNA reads TGTGCCAGCTCTCGTCTACAGGGGGTCGGGGAGCAGTACTTC. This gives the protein CASSRLQGVGEQYF.

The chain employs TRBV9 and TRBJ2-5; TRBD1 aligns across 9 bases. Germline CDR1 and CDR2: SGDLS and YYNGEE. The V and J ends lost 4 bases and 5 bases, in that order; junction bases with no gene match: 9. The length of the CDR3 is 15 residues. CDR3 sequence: CASSPRTGVGETQYF. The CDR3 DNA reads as TGTGCCAGCAGCCCTAGGACAGGGGTGGGCGAGACCCAGTACTTC.

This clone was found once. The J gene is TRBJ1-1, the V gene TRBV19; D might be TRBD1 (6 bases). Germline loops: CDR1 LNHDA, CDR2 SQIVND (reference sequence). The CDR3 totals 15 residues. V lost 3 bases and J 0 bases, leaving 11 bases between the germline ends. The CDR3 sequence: CASSMLGTLNTEAFF. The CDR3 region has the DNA TGTGCCAGTAGTATGCTGGGGACACTGAACACTGAAGCTTTCTTT. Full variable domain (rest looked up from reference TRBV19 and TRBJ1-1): DGGITQSPKYLFRKEGQNVTLSCEQNLNHDAMYWYRQDPGQGLRLIYYSQIVNDFQKGDIAEGYSVSREKKESFPLTVTSAQKNPTAFYLCASSMLGTLNTEAFFGQGTRLTVV.

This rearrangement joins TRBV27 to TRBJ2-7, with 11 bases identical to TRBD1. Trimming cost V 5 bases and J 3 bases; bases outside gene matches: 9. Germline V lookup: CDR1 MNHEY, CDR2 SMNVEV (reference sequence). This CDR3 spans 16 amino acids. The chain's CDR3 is CASSPFPGTGGYEQYF. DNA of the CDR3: TGTGCCAGCAGTCCATTCCCCGGGACAGGGGGCTACGAGCAGTACTTC.

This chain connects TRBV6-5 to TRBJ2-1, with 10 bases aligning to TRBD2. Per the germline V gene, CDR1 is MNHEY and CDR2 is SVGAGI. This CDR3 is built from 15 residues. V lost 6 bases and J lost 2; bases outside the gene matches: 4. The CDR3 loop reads CASRRLAGPYNEQFF. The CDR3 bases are TGTGCCAGCAGGAGACTAGCGGGCCCCTACAATGAGCAGTTCTTC.

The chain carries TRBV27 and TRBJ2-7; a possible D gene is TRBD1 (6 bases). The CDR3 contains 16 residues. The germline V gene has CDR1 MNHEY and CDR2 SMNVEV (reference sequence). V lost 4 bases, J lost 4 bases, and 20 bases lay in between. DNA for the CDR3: TGTGCCAGCAGTTCCCGGACAGTGTCACTGCAGTACGAGCAGTACTTC. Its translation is CASSSRTVSLQYEQYF.

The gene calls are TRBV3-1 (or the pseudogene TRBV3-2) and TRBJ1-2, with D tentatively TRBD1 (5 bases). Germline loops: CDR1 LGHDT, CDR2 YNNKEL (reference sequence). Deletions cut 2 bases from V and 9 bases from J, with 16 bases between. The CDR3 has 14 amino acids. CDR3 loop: CASSQSIGGNRYTF. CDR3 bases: TGTGCCAGCAGCCAATCAATTGGGGGGAATCGCTACACCTTC.

Here the CDR3 reads CASSIGLAGGPPGELFF. DNA of the CDR3: TGTGCCAGTAGTATTGGGCTAGCGGGAGGGCCGCCCGGGGAGCTGTTTTTT. The rearrangement uses TRBV19 and TRBJ2-2; 12 bases align to TRBD2. J was trimmed by 6 bases and V by 3 bases; bases with no gene match: 8. The CDR3 contains 17 residues. Germline V CDR1 and CDR2: LNHDA, SQIVND (reference sequence). Filled out from reference TRBV19 and TRBJ2-2, the complete variable domain reads DGGITQSPKYLFRKEGQNVTLSCEQNLNHDAMYWYRQDPGQGLRLIYYSQIVNDFQKGDIAEGYSVSREKKESFPLTVTSAQKNPTAFYLCASSIGLAGGPPGELFFGEGSRLTVL.

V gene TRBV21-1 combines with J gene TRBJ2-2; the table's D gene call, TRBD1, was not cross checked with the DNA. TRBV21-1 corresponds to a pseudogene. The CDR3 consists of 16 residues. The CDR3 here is CASSAEQGRRTGELFF. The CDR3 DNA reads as TGTGCCAGCAGCGCAGAACAGGGGAGGAGGACCGGGGAGCTGTTTTTT.

The CDR3 bases are TGTGCCAGCAGCTTGACAGTGAACACTGAAGCTTTCTTT. Protein product: CASSLTVNTEAFF. V gene TRBV11-3 combines with J gene TRBJ1-1; perhaps TRBD1 as D (5 bases). CDR1 SGHNT and CDR2 YENEEA come from the germline V gene. Between the trimmed V and J ends, which lost 3 bases and 0 bases, there was a span of 5 bases. The CDR3 contains 13 residues.

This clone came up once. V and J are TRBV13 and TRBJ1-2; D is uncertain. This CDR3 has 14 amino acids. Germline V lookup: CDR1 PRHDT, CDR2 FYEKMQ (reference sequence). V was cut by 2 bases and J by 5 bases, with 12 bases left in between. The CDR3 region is CASSLSIAQYGYTF. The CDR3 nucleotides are TGTGCCAGCAGCTTAAGTATCGCACAGTATGGCTACACCTTC.

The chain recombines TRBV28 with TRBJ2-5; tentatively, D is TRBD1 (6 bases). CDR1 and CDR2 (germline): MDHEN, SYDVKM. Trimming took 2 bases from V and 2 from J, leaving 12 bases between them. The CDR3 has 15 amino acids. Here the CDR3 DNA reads TGTGCCAGCAGTTTACAGGGAAGGGGGCAAGAGACCCAGTACTTC. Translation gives CASSLQGRGQETQYF.

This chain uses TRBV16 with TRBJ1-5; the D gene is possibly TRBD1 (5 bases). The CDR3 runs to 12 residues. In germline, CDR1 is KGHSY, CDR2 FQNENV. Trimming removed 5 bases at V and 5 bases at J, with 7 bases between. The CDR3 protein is CASSWGDQPQHF. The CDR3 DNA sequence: TGTGCCAGCAGCTGGGGGGATCAGCCCCAGCATTTT. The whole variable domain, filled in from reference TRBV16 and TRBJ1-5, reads GEEVAQTPKHLVRGEGQKAKLYCAPIKGHSYVFWYQQVLKNEFKFLISFQNENVFDETGMPKERFSAKCLPNSPCSLEIQATKLEDSAVYFCASSWGDQPQHFGDGTRLSIL.

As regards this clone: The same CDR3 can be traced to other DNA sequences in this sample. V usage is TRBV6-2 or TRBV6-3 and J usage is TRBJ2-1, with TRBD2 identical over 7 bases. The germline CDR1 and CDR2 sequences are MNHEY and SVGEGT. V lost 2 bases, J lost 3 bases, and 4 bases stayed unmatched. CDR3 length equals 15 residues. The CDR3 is CASSYGLAVYNEQFF. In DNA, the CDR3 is TGTGCCAGCAGTTACGGGCTAGCGGTCTACAATGAGCAGTTCTTC.